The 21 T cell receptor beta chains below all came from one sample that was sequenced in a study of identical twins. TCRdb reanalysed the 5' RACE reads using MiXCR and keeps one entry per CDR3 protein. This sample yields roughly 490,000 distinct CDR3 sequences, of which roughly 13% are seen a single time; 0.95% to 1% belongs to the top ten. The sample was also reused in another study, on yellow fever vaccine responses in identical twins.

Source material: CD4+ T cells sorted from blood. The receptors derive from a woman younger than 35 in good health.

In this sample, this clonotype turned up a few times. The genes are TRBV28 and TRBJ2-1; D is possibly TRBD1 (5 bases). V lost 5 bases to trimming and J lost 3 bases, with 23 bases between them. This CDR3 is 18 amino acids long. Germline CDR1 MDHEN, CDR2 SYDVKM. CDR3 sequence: CASSRAAAITGYYNEQFF. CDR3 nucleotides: TGTGCCAGCAGTCGAGCCGCGGCTATCACAGGCTACTACAATGAGCAGTTCTTC.

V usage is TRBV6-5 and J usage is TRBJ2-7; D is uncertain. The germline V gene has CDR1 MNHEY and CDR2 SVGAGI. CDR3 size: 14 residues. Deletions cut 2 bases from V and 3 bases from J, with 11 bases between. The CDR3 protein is CASSYMVGYYEQYF. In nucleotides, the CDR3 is TGTGCCAGCAGTTACATGGTCGGCTACTACGAGCAGTACTTC.

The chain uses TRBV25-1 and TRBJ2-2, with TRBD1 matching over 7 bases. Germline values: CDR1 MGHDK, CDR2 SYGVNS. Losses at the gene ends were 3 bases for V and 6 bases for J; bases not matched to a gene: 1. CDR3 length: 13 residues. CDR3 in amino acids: CASSEDRSGELFF. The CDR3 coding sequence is TGTGCCAGCAGTGAGGACAGGTCCGGGGAGCTGTTTTTT.

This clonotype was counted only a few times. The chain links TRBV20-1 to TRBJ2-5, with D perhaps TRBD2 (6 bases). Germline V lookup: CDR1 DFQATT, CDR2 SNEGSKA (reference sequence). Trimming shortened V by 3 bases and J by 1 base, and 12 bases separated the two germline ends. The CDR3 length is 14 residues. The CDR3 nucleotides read TGCAGTGCTAGTCTGGCTAGCGTCCAAGAGACCCAGTACTTC. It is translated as CSASLASVQETQYF.

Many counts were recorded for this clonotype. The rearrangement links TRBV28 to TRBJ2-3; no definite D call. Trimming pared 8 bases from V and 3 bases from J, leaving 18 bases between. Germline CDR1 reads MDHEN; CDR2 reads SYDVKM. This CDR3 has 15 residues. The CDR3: CASSLLTVGTDTQYF. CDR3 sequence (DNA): TGTGCCAGCTCCCTCCTGACCGTGGGGACAGATACGCAGTATTTT.

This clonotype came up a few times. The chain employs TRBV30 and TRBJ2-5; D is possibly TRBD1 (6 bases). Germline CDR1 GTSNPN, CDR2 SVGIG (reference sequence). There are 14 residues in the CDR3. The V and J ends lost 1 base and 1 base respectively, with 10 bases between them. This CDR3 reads CAWSGLGAQETQYF. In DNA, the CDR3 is TGTGCCTGGAGTGGACTGGGGGCCCAAGAGACCCAGTACTTC. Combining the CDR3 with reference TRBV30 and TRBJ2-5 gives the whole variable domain SQTIHQWPATLVQPVGSPLSLECTVEGTSNPNLYWYRQAAGRGLQLLFYSVGIGQISSEVPQNLSASRPQDRQFILSSKKLLLSDSGFYLCAWSGLGAQETQYFGPGTRLLVL.

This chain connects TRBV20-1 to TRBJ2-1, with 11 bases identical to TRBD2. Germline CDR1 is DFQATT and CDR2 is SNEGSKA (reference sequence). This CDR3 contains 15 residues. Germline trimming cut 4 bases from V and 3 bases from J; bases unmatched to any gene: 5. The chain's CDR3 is CSAKDSGGVYNEQFF. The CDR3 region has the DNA TGCAGTGCTAAAGATAGCGGGGGGGTCTACAATGAGCAGTTCTTC.

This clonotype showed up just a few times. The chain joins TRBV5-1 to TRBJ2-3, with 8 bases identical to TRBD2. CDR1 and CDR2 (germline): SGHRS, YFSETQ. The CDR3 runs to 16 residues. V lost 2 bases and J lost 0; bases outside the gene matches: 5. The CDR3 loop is CASSFFQRGSTDTQYF. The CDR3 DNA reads TGCGCCAGCAGCTTTTTTCAGCGGGGGAGCACAGATACGCAGTATTTT.

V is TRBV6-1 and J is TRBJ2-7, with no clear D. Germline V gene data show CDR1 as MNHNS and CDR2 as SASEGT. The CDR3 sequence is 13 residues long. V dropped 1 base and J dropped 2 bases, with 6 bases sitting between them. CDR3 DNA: TGTGCCAGCAGTGAAGGGGGTACCTACGAGCAGTACTTC. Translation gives CASSEGGTYEQYF.

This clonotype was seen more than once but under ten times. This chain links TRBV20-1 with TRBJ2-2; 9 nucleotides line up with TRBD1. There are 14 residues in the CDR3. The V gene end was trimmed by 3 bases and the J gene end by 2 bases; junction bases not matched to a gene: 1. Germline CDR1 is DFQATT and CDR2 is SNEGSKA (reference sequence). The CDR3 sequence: CSARGQGNTGELFF. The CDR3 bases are TGCAGTGCTAGGGGACAGGGAAACACCGGGGAGCTGTTTTTT.

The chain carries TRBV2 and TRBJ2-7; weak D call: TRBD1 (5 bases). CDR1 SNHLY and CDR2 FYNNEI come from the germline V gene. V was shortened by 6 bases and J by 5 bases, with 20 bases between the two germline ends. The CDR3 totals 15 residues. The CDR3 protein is CASSSSAGYRNEQYF. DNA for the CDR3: TGTGCCAGCAGCTCTTCTGCAGGGTATAGGAACGAGCAGTACTTC.

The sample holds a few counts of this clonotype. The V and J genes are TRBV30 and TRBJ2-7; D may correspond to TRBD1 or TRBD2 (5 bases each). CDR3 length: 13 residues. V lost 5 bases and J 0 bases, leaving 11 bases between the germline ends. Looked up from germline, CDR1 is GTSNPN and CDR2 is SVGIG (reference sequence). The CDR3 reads CAWGTSSSYEQYF. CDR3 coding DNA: TGTGCCTGGGGGACCTCGAGCTCCTACGAGCAGTACTTC.

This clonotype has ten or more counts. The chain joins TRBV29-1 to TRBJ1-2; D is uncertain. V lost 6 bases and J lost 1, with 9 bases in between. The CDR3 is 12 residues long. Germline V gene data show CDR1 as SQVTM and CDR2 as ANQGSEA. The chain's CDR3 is CSVAGSNYGYTF. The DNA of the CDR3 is TGCAGCGTCGCGGGCAGTAACTATGGCTACACCTTC.

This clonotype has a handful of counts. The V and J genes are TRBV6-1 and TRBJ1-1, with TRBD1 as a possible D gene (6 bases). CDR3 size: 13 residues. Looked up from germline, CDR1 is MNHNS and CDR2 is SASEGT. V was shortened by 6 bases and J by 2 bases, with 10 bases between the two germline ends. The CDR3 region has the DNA TGTGCCAGCAGGGACAGATCTAACACTGAAGCTTTCTTT. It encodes CASRDRSNTEAFF.

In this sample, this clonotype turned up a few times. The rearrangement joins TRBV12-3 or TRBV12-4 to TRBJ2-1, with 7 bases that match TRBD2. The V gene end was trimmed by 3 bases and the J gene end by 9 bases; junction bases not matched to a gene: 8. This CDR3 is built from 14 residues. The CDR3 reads CASSLEREDGEQFF. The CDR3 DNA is TGTGCCAGCAGTTTGGAACGGGAGGATGGTGAGCAGTTCTTC.

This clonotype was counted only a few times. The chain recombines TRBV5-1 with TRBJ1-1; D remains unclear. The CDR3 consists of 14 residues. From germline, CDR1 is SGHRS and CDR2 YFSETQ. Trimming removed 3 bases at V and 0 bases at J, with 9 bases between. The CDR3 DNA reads TGCGCCAGCAGCTCTGGGAACCTGAACACTGAAGCTTTCTTT. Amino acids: CASSSGNLNTEAFF.

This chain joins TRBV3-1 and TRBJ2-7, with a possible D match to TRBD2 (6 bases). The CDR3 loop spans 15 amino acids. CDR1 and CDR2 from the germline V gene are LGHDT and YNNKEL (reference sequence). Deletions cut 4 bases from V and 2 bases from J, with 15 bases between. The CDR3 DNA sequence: TGTGCCAGCAGCCGCGAGACTAGTCCACCCTACGAGCAGTACTTC. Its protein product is CASSRETSPPYEQYF.

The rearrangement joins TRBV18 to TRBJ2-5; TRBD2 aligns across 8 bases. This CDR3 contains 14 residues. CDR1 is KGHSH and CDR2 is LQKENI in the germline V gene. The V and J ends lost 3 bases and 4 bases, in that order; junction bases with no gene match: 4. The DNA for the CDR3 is TGTGCCAGCTCACCTCGGGGACTAGGAGAGACCCAGTACTTC. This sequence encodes CASSPRGLGETQYF.

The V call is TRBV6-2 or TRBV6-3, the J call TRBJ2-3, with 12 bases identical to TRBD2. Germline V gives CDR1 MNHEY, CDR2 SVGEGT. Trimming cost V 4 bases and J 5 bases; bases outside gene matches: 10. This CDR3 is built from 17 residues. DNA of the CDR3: TGTGCCAGCAGTTCTCCTCTAGGACTAGCGGGATTAGATACGCAGTATTTT. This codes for CASSSPLGLAGLDTQYF.

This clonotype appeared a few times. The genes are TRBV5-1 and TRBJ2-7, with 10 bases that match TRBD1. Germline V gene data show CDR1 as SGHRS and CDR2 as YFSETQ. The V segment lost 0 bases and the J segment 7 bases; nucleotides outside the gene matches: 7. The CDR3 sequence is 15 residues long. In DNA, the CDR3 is TGCGCCAGCAGCTTGGCCGGGACAGGGGCCCTTGAGCAGTACTTC. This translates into CASSLAGTGALEQYF.

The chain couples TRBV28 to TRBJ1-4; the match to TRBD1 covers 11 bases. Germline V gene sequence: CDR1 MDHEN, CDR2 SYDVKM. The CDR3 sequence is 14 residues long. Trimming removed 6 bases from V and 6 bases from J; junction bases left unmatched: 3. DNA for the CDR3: TGTGCCAGCAGGAGGACAGGGGGCGATGAAAAACTGTTTTTT. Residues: CASRRTGGDEKLFF.